The sample holds a few counts of the clone carrying this TCR beta chain. The germline V and J ends were trimmed by 7 bases and 2 bases, with 15 bases remaining between them. Germline V CDR1 and CDR2: SNHLY, FYNNEI. The CDR3 spans 15 residues. This specimen comes from a study of T-cell reconstitution after alpha-beta-depleted transplantation in children. During its preparation, the TCRbeta library received unique molecular identifiers. In TCRdb, the PCR reads were re-called with MiXCR into one record per CDR3 protein. The top ten hold approximately 4.2% of the sample, which has about 340,000 distinct CDR3 sequences, roughly 14% seen once.

Sample: PBMCs, taken from the stem cell graft. The rearrangement links TRBV2 to TRBJ1-5; D is uncertain. The sequence was collected from a human donor who donated a stem cell graft to a child with Fanconi anemia. The CDR3 DNA reads TGTGCCAGCAAAATATCTCAGACCGGCAATCAGCCCCAGCATTTT. Residues: CASKISQTGNQPQHF. Together with reference TRBV2 and TRBJ1-5, the CDR3 gives the full variable domain: EPEVTQTPSHQVTQMGQEVILRCVPISNHLYFYWYRQILGQKVEFLVSFYNNEISEKSEIFDDQFSVERPDGSNFTLKIRSTKLEDSAMYFCASKISQTGNQPQHFGDGTRLSIL.